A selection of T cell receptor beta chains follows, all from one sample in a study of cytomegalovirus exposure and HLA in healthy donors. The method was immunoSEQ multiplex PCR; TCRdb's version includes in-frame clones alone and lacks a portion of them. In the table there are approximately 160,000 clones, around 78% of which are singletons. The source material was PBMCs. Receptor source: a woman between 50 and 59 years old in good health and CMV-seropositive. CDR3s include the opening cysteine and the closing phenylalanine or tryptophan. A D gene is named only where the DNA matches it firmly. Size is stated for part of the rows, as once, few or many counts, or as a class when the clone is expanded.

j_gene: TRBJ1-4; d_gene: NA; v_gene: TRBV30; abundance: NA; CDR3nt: TGTGCCCTCACCTCATCGCGGGAAAAACTGTTTTTT; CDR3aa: CALTSSREKLFF
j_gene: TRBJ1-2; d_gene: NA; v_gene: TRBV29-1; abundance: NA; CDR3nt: TGCAGCGTTGGCAGGGGAGATGGCTACACCTTC; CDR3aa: CSVGRGDGYTF
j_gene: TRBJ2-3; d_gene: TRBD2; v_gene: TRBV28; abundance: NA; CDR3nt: TGTGCCAGCAGCCCCGGGGGGACAGATACGCAGTATTTT; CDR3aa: CASSPGGTDTQYF
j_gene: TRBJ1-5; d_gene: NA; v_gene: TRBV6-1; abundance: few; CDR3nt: TGTGCCAGCAGCGGATATCAGGGGAATCAGCCCCAGCATTTT; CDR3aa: CASSGYQGNQPQHF
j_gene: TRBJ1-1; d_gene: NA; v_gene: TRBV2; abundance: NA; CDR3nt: TGTGCCAGAAGACAGTCGAACACTGAAGCTTTCTTT; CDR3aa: CARRQSNTEAFF
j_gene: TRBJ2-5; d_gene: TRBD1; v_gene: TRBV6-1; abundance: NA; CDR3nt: TGTGCCAGCAGCCGGACAGGGTTTGAGACCCAGTACTTC; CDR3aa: CASSRTGFETQYF
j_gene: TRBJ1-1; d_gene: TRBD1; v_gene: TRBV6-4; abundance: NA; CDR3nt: TGTGCCAGCAGTGACCCCGGACAGGGCATGGCAGCTTTCTTT; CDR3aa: CASSDPGQGMAAFF
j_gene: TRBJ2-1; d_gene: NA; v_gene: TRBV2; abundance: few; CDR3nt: TGTGCCAGCAGTGATAAGGGTCGGAGGACCTCCTACAATGAGCAGTTCTTC; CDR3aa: CASSDKGRRTSYNEQFF
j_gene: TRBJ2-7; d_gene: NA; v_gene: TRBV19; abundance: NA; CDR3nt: TGTGCCAGTAGTATGGGCAGGGAATGGGGCGAGCAGTACTTC; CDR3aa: CASSMGREWGEQYF
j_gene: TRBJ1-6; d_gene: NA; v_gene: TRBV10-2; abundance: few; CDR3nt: TGCGCCAGCAGTGAAGCCAGAGGTTCACCCCTCCACTTT; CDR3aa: CASSEARGSPLHF
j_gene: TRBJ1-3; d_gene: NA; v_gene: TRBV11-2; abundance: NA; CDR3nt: TGTGCCAGCAGCTTAACAGACAATCTGAGCTCTGGAAACACCATATATTTT; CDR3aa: CASSLTDNLSSGNTIYF
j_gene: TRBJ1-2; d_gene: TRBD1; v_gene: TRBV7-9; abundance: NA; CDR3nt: TGTGCCAGCAGCTTAGGGAACAGGGGTGAAGGCTACACCTTC; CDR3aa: CASSLGNRGEGYTF
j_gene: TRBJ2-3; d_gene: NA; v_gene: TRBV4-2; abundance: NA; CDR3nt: TGTGCCAGCAGCCCAGGTGGGCAGAAGACAGATACGCAGTATTTT; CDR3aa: CASSPGGQKTDTQYF
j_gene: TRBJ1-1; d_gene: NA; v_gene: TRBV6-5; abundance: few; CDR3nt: TGTGCCAGCCTGGGGGGGAACACTGAAGCTTTCTTT; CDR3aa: CASLGGNTEAFF